The entry that follows covers one T cell receptor (beta chain) sequence. Its specificity is not known. The entry originates in a study of shared clonotypes between healthy human individuals. Study-wide results and caveats: Relative to clonotypes present in all four donors, those not shared had lower generation probabilities. Exclusively blood specimens were collected; tissue repertoires likely differ. The low donor count limited represented genetic and exposure-history diversity.

Germline CDR1 and CDR2: LGHNA and YSLEER. J was trimmed by 1 base and V by 1 base; bases with no gene match: 7. The CDR3 covers 16 residues. The naive CD8 subset, CD45RO-negative cells positively selected for CCR7, excluded terminally differentiated effector memory CD45RA+ cells. TCRdb keeps only in-frame clones here, not all; method: immunoSEQ multiplex PCR. The sample contains around 1,900,000 clones, 93% of which appear only once. This TCR was sampled from a man aged 18 to 30 in good health. Some clones in this sample may be carry-over from other donors' samples. Input material: naive CD8+ T cells from PBMCs. The chain couples TRBV4-3 to TRBJ2-7; 7 bases align to TRBD2. The CDR3 nucleotides read TGCGCCAGCAGCCAAGGCTGGAGCGGGAAGTCCTACGAGCAGTACTTC. The encoded protein is CASSQGWSGKSYEQYF.